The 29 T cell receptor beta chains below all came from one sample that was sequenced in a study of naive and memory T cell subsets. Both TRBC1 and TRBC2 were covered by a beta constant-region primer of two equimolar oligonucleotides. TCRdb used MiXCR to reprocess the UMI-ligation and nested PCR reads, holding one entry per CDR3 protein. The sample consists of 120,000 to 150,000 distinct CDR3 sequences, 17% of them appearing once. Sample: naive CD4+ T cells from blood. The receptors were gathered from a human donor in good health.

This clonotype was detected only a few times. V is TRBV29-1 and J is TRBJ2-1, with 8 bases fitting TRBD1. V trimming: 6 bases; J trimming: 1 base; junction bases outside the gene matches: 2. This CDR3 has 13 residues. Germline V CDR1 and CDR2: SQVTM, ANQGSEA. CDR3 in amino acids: CSVGQGSYNEQFF. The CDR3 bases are TGCAGCGTCGGACAGGGTTCCTACAATGAGCAGTTCTTC.

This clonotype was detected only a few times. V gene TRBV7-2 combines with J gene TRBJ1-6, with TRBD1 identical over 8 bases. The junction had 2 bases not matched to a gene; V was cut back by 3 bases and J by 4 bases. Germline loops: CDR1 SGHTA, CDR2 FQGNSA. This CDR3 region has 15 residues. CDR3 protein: CASSLGQAYNSPLHF. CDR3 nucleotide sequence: TGTGCCAGCAGCTTGGGACAGGCTTATAATTCACCCCTCCACTTT.

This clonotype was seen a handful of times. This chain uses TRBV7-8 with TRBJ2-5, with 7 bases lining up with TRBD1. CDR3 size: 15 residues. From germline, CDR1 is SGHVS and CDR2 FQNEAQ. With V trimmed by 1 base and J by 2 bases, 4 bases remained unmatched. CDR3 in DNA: TGTGCCAGCAGCTTAGTAGGACAGGTTCAAGAGACCCAGTACTTC. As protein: CASSLVGQVQETQYF. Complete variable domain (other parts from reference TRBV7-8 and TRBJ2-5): GAGVSQSPRYKVAKRGQDVALRCDPISGHVSLFWYQQALGQGPEFLTYFQNEAQLDKSGLPSDRFFAERPEGSVSTLKIQRTQQEDSAVYLCASSLVGQVQETQYFGPGTRLLVL.

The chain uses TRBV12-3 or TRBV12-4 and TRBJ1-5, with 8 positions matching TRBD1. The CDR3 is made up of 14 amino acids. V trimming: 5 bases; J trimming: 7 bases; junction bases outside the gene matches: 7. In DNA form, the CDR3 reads TGTGCCAGCAGTCCGACAGGGGACGGACAGCCCCAGCATTTT. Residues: CASSPTGDGQPQHF.

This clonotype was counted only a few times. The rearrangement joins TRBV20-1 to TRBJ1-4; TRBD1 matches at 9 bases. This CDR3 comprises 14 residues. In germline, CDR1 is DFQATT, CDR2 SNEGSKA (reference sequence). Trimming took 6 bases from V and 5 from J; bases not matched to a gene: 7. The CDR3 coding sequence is TGCAGTGCCCGATGGGACAGGGACAATGAAAAACTGTTTTTT. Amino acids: CSARWDRDNEKLFF.

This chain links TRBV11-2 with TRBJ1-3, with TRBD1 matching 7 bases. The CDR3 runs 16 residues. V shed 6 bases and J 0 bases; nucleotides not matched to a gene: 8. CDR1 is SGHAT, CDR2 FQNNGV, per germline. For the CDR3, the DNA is TGTGCCAGCAGTTCCTGGACAGGTAGCTCTGGAAACACCATATATTTT. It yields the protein CASSSWTGSSGNTIYF.

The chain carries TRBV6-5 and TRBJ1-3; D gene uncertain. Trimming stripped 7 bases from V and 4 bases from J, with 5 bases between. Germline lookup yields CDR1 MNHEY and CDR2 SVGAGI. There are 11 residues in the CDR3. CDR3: CASTQGNTIYF. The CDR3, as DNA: TGTGCCAGCACGCAGGGAAACACCATATATTTT.

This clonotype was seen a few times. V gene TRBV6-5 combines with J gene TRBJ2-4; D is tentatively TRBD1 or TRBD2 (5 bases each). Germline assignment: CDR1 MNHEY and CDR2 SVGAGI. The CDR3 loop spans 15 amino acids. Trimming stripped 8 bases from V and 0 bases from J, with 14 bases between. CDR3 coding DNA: TGTGCCAGCGGAACCGGGACGGCAGCCAAAAACATTCAGTACTTC. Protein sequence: CASGTGTAAKNIQYF.

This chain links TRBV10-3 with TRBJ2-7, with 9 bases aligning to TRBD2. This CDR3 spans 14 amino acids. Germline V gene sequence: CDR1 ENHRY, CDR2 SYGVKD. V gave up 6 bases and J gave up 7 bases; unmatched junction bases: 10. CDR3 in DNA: TGTGCCATCAGAAAGATAGCGGGAGCTCGGGAGCAGTACTTC. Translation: CAIRKIAGAREQYF.

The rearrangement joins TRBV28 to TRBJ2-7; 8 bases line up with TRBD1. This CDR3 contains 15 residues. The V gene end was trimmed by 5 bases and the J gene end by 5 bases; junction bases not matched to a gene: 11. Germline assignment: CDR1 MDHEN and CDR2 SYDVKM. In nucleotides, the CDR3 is TGTGCCAGCAGTAACGGACAGGGAGGTGGTAACGAGCAGTACTTC. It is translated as CASSNGQGGGNEQYF.

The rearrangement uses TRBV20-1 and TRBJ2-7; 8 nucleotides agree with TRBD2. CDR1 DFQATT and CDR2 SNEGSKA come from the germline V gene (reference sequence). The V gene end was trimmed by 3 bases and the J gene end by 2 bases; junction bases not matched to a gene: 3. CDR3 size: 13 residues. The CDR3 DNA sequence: TGCAGTGCTAGGGCGGGAGGAGCCTACGAGCAGTACTTC. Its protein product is CSARAGGAYEQYF.

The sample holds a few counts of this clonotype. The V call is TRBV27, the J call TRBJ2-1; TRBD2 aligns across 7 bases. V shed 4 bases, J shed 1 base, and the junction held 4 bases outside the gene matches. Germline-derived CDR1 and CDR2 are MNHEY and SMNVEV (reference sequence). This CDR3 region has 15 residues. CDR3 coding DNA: TGTGCCAGCAGTTCGGCGGGAGCATCCTACAATGAGCAGTTCTTC. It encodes CASSSAGASYNEQFF.

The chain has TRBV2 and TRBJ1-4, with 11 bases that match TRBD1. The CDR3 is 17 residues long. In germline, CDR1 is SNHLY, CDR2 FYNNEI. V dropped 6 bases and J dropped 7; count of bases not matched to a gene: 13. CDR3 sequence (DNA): TGTGCCAGCAGACGCGCCGCCGGACAGGGGGCGGGTGAAAAACTGTTTTTT. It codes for CASRRAAGQGAGEKLFF.

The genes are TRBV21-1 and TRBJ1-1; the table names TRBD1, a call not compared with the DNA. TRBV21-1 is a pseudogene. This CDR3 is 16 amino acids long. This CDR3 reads CASSKERDRANTEAFF. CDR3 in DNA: TGTGCCAGCAGCAAAGAACGAGACAGGGCGAACACTGAAGCTTTCTTT.

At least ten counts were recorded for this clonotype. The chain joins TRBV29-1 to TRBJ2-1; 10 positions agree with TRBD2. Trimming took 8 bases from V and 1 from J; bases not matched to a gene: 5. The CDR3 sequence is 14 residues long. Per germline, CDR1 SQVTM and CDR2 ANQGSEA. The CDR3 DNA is TGCAGCACCGGGACTAGCGTTTCCTACAATGAGCAGTTCTTC. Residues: CSTGTSVSYNEQFF.

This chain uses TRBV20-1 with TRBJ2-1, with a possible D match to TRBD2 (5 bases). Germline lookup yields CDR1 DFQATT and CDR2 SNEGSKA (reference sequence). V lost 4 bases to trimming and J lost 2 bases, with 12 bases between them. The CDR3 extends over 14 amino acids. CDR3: CSATTSGPYNEQFF. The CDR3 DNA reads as TGCAGTGCTACTACTAGTGGACCCTACAATGAGCAGTTCTTC.

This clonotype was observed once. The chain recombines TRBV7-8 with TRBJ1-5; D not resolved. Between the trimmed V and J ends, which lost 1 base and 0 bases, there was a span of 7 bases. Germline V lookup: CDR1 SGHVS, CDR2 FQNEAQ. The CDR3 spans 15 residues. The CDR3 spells CASSLEPHSNQPQHF. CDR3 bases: TGTGCCAGCAGCTTAGAGCCTCATAGCAATCAGCCCCAGCATTTT.

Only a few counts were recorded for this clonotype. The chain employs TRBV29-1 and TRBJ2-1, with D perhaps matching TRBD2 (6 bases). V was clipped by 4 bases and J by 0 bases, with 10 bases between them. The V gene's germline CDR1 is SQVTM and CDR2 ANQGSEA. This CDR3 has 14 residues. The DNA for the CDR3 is TGCAGCGTTGGGCGGGACTCCTCCTACAATGAGCAGTTCTTC. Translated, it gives CSVGRDSSYNEQFF.

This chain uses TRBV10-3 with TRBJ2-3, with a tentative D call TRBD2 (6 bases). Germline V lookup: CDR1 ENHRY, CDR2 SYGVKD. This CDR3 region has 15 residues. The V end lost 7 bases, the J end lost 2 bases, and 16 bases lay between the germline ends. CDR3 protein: CAITIGGSNTDTQYF. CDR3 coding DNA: TGTGCCATCACCATCGGAGGGAGTAACACAGATACGCAGTATTTT.

Here the CDR3 DNA reads TGTGCCAGCAGACTCGGACAGGGTTTTCGAGAAGCTTTCTTT. It codes for CASRLGQGFREAFF. This chain joins TRBV6-2 or TRBV6-3 and TRBJ1-1, with 8 bases lining up with TRBD1. This CDR3 has 14 amino acids. J was trimmed by 8 bases and V by 6 bases; bases with no gene match: 11. Germline assignment: CDR1 MNHEY and CDR2 SVGEGT.

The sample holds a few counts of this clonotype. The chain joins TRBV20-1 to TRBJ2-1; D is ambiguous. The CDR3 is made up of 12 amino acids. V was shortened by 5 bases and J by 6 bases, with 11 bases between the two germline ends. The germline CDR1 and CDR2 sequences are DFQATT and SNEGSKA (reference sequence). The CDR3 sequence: CSALDNLNEQFF. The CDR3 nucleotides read TGCAGTGCTTTAGACAACCTCAATGAGCAGTTCTTC.

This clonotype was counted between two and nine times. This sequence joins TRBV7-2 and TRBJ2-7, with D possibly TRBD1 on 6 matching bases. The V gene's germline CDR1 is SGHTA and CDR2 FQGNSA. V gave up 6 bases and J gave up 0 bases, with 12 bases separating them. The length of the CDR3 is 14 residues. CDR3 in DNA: TGTGCCAGCAGTCGGGACACGAGCTCCTACGAGCAGTACTTC. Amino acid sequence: CASSRDTSSYEQYF.

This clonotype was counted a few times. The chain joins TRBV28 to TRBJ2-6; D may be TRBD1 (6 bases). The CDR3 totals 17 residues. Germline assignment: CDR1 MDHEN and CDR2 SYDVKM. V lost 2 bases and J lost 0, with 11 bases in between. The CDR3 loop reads CASSLQGPFSGANVLTF. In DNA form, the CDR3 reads TGTGCCAGCAGTTTACAGGGGCCTTTCTCTGGGGCCAACGTCCTGACTTTC.

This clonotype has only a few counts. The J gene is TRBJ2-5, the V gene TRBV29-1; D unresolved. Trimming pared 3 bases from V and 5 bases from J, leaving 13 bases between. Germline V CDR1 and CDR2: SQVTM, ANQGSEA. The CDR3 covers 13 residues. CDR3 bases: TGCAGCGTTGATTCCGTTAGCCTGGAGACCCAGTACTTC. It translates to CSVDSVSLETQYF.

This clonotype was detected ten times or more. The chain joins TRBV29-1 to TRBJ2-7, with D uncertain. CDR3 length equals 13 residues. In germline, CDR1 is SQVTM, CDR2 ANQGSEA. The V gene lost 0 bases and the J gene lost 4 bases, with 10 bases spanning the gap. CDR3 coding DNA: TGCAGCGTTGAAGAAGCCGGAAAATACGAGCAGTACTTC. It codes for CSVEEAGKYEQYF.

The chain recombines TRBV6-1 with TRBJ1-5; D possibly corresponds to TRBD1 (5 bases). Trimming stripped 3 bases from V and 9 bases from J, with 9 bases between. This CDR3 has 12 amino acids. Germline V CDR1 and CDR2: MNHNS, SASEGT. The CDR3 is CASSERGRPQHF. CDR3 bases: TGTGCCAGCAGTGAGAGGGGAAGGCCCCAGCATTTT.

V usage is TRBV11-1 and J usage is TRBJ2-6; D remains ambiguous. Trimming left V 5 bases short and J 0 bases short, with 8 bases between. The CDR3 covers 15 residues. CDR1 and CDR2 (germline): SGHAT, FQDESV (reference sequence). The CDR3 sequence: CASSPDNSGANVLTF. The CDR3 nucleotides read TGTGCCAGCAGCCCCGATAACTCTGGGGCCAACGTCCTGACTTTC.

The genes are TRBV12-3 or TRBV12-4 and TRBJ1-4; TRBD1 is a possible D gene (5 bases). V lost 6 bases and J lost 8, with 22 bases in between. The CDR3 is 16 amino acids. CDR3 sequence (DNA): TGTGCCAGCAGGGGACTCAAATTGGGGCCGACAGAAAAACTGTTTTTT. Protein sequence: CASRGLKLGPTEKLFF.

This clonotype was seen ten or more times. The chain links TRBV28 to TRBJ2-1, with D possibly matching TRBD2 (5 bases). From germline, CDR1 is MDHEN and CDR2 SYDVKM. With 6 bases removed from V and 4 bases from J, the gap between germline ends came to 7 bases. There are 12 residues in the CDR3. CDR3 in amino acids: CASRRGYNEQFF. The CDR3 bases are TGTGCCAGCAGACGAGGGTACAATGAGCAGTTCTTC.